The 26 T cell receptor beta chains reported below all come from one sample, sequenced in a study of identical twins. TCRdb ran MiXCR on the 5' RACE reads and lists one entry per CDR3 protein. The table records about 470,000 distinct CDR3 sequences, 20% to 25% of them present only once. The same sample was also studied in work on T cells expressing NK-cell markers.

Sequencing was done on a sample of CD4+ T cells sorted from blood. The receptors derive from a woman between 18 and 29 years old in good health.

This rearrangement joins TRBV27 to TRBJ1-5; no clear D. The V gene lost 8 bases and the J gene lost 5 bases, with 19 bases spanning the gap. The germline V gene encodes CDR1 MNHEY and CDR2 SMNVEV (reference sequence). This CDR3 has 15 residues. CDR3 sequence (DNA): TGTGCCAGCTCCGTAAGAGGGTTGGGCGATCAGCCCCAGCATTTT. Protein: CASSVRGLGDQPQHF.

This clonotype was found many times. V usage is TRBV9 and J usage is TRBJ1-2, with 8 bases identical to TRBD1. This CDR3 region has 15 residues. Trimming removed 3 bases from V and 0 bases from J; junction bases left unmatched: 4. The germline V gene encodes CDR1 SGDLS and CDR2 YYNGEE. CDR3 region: CASSARTGTNYGYTF. The DNA of the CDR3 is TGTGCCAGCAGCGCTCGGACAGGGACTAACTATGGCTACACCTTC.

This clonotype was counted ten times or more. The chain is built from TRBV5-5 and TRBJ2-5; 7 nucleotides match TRBD1. Germline assignment: CDR1 SGHKS and CDR2 YYEKEE (reference sequence). The CDR3 covers 15 residues. The V gene end was trimmed by 0 bases and the J gene end by 0 bases; junction bases not matched to a gene: 2. The CDR3 here is CASSLGRGYQETQYF. CDR3 nucleotides: TGTGCCAGCAGCTTGGGCAGGGGGTACCAAGAGACCCAGTACTTC.

The chain couples TRBV6-1 to TRBJ1-2; a weak D match, TRBD1 (5 bases). The CDR3 spans 13 residues. V lost 6 bases, J lost 6 bases, and 14 bases lay in between. Germline CDR1 reads MNHNS; CDR2 reads SASEGT. The CDR3 DNA sequence: TGTGCCAGCAGGACCCCGGGGCAGGATGGCTACACCTTC. As protein: CASRTPGQDGYTF.

This clonotype was seen only a few times. This sequence joins TRBV3-1 and TRBJ1-6, with TRBD1 as a possible D gene (6 bases). Germline V gene sequence: CDR1 LGHDT, CDR2 YNNKEL (reference sequence). This CDR3 contains 12 residues. V dropped 7 bases and J dropped 10 bases, with 11 bases sitting between them. Here the CDR3 DNA reads TGTGCCAGCAACAGGGTGAAATCACCCCTCCACTTT. Amino acids: CASNRVKSPLHF.

The chain links TRBV20-1 to TRBJ2-3, with D possibly being TRBD2 (6 bases). The germline CDR1 and CDR2 sequences are DFQATT and SNEGSKA (reference sequence). This CDR3 region has 14 residues. V was cut by 3 bases and J by 2 bases, with 12 bases left in between. This CDR3 reads CSASRWGDTDTQYF. In nucleotides, the CDR3 is TGCAGTGCTAGTCGGTGGGGGGACACAGATACGCAGTATTTT.

The chain uses TRBV3-1 and TRBJ2-1; 7 nucleotides match TRBD2. This CDR3 has 15 residues. The germline V gene encodes CDR1 LGHDT and CDR2 YNNKEL (reference sequence). J was trimmed by 12 bases and V by 2 bases; bases with no gene match: 13. The CDR3 DNA is TGTGCCAGCAGCCAAAATCCATCGGGGGGTGCATCGCAGTTCTTC. This encodes CASSQNPSGGASQFF.

In this sample, this clonotype turned up a few times. This chain joins TRBV5-1 and TRBJ2-1, with 7 nucleotides matching TRBD2. The CDR3 consists of 15 residues. The V and J ends lost 0 bases and 7 bases, in that order; junction bases with no gene match: 7. CDR1 and CDR2 (germline): SGHRS, YFSETQ. This CDR3 reads CASSLGGEGKNEQFF. In DNA, the CDR3 is TGCGCCAGCAGCTTGGGCGGGGAGGGGAAAAATGAGCAGTTCTTC.

The CDR3 region is CASSQRQGITGELFF. In nucleotides, the CDR3 is TGTGCCAGCAGCCAAAGACAGGGGATCACCGGGGAGCTGTTTTTT. This sequence joins TRBV3-1 and TRBJ2-2; 8 nucleotides align to TRBD1. Germline loops: CDR1 LGHDT, CDR2 YNNKEL (reference sequence). There are 15 residues in the CDR3. V lost 2 bases, J lost 4 bases, and 3 bases stayed unmatched.

The V call is TRBV12-3 or TRBV12-4, the J call TRBJ1-1; D call uncertain. V lost 10 bases and J 5 bases, leaving 17 bases between the germline ends. The CDR3 sequence is 13 residues long. The CDR3 bases are TGTGCCACCTGCCTCAACCCGAGAACTGAAGCTTTCTTT. Translation gives CATCLNPRTEAFF.

V is TRBV4-2 and J is TRBJ2-7, with TRBD2 matching 9 bases. Germline V gives CDR1 LGHNA, CDR2 YNFKEQ. This CDR3 spans 17 amino acids. With 3 bases clipped from V and 0 bases from J, the junction kept 9 bases outside the gene matches. CDR3 residues: CASSHPPSGRSSYEQYF. The CDR3 nucleotides read TGTGCCAGCAGCCACCCGCCCAGCGGGAGGAGCTCCTACGAGCAGTACTTC.

This clonotype was detected a few times. The chain has TRBV10-2 and TRBJ1-1; D is ambiguous. The ends were cut back, 5 bases at V and 5 bases at J, with 12 bases in the middle. The germline gives CDR1 WSHSY, CDR2 SAAADI. The CDR3 has 13 amino acids. The CDR3 here is CASSHEARTEAFF. As DNA, the CDR3 is TGCGCCAGCAGTCACGAGGCGAGGACTGAAGCTTTCTTT.

This clonotype showed up just a few times. The chain carries TRBV11-2 and TRBJ2-1; 7 bases fit TRBD2. The CDR3 has 17 amino acids. CDR1 is SGHAT and CDR2 is FQNNGV in the germline V gene. Trimming at V came to 5 bases and at J to 1 base, leaving 11 bases not matched to a gene. The CDR3 reads CASSAYQGTTSYNEQFF. DNA of the CDR3: TGTGCCAGCAGCGCATATCAAGGGACTACTTCCTACAATGAGCAGTTCTTC.

Ten or more counts support this clonotype. The chain joins TRBV7-9 to TRBJ1-2; no firm D call. Per germline, CDR1 SEHNR and CDR2 FQNEAQ (reference sequence). Trimming left V 1 base short and J 2 bases short, with 11 bases between. There are 15 residues in the CDR3. The CDR3 reads CASSLDGSDNYGYTF. The CDR3 DNA is TGTGCCAGCAGCTTAGATGGCAGCGACAACTATGGCTACACCTTC.

The rearrangement links TRBV5-1 to TRBJ1-1; D is possibly TRBD1 (5 bases). The germline CDR1 and CDR2 sequences are SGHRS and YFSETQ. Trimming pared 2 bases from V and 2 bases from J, leaving 10 bases between. CDR3 length equals 14 residues. The CDR3 coding sequence is TGCGCCAGCAGCTTTGACAGTCTAAACACTGAAGCTTTCTTT. Translation gives CASSFDSLNTEAFF.

The chain combines TRBV5-1 with TRBJ2-1; D could derive from TRBD1 or TRBD2 (5 bases each). CDR3 size: 12 residues. The germline V gene encodes CDR1 SGHRS and CDR2 YFSETQ. V was pared by 1 base and J by 15 bases, with 14 bases between. CDR3 nucleotide sequence: TGCGCCAGCAGCTTGCCTCTAGGGACGCCGTTCTTC. Protein sequence: CASSLPLGTPFF.

This clonotype has only a few counts. The V call is TRBV27, the J call TRBJ2-2; 8 bases are a match to TRBD2. The V segment lost 3 bases and the J segment 6 bases; nucleotides outside the gene matches: 6. Germline-derived CDR1 and CDR2 are MNHEY and SMNVEV (reference sequence). The CDR3 is made up of 15 amino acids. CDR3 amino acids: CASSLGGGRPGELFF. CDR3 DNA sequence: TGTGCCAGCAGTTTGGGTGGCGGGAGGCCCGGGGAGCTGTTTTTT.

This clonotype has only a few counts. The rearrangement uses TRBV29-1 and TRBJ2-1; D call uncertain. Trimming removed 3 bases from V and 6 bases from J, with 9 bases in between. There are 12 residues in the CDR3. The germline CDR1 and CDR2 sequences are SQVTM and ANQGSEA. Here the CDR3 reads CSVDRRLNEQFF. The CDR3 nucleotides are TGCAGCGTTGACAGGCGCCTCAATGAGCAGTTCTTC.

This clonotype was counted only a few times. V and J are TRBV10-3 and TRBJ2-1; D is perhaps TRBD2 (6 bases). Germline CDR1 ENHRY, CDR2 SYGVKD. Trimming left V 10 bases short and J 7 bases short, with 23 bases between. The CDR3 is 15 amino acids. The CDR3 reads CATSPGGPVPNEQFF. The CDR3 DNA reads as TGTGCCACCAGCCCCGGGGGTCCCGTACCTAATGAGCAGTTCTTC.

A few counts support this clonotype. The chain couples TRBV5-1 to TRBJ1-1; TRBD1 matches 12 bases. Germline CDR1 is SGHRS and CDR2 is YFSETQ. This CDR3 has 18 residues. V shed 2 bases, J shed 7 bases, and the junction held 15 bases outside the gene matches. The CDR3 DNA follows: TGCGCCAGCAGCTTTCCCACCCCGGGACAGGGGGCGAGGGATGAAGCTTTCTTT. This translates into CASSFPTPGQGARDEAFF.

The J gene is TRBJ2-7, the V gene TRBV5-1; D is ambiguous. The length of the CDR3 is 14 residues. Germline CDR1 SGHRS, CDR2 YFSETQ. V gave up 0 bases and J gave up 5 bases, with 12 bases separating them. The CDR3 protein is CASSLGRILDEQYF. CDR3 nucleotide sequence: TGCGCCAGCAGCTTGGGTAGGATTTTGGACGAGCAGTACTTC.

The chain recombines TRBV9 with TRBJ1-1; no clear D. Trimming left V 6 bases short and J 1 base short, with 16 bases between. The CDR3 spans 15 residues. Looked up from germline, CDR1 is SGDLS and CDR2 is YYNGEE. This CDR3 reads CASTPSGNGNTEAFF. The CDR3 coding sequence is TGTGCCAGCACCCCCTCGGGAAACGGGAACACTGAAGCTTTCTTT.

There are a few counts of this clonotype. CDR3 amino acids: CASRLSGKPYGYTF. CDR3 nucleotide sequence: TGTGCCAGCAGGCTCTCAGGGAAACCCTATGGCTACACCTTC. This chain connects TRBV12-3 or TRBV12-4 to TRBJ1-2; TRBD1 might be the D (5 bases). This CDR3 is 14 amino acids long. Deletions cut 6 bases from V and 4 bases from J, with 15 bases between.

This clonotype was detected a few times. CDR3 bases: TGCAGTGCCCAAAGACAGGGTCTCGAGCAGTACTTC. Translated, it gives CSAQRQGLEQYF. The J gene is TRBJ2-7, the V gene TRBV20-1; 7 bases are a match to TRBD1. Per the germline V gene, CDR1 is DFQATT and CDR2 is SNEGSKA (reference sequence). The CDR3 sequence is 12 residues long. Losses at the gene ends were 6 bases for V and 6 bases for J; bases not matched to a gene: 8.

V gene TRBV7-2 combines with J gene TRBJ2-7, with unresolved D. Germline CDR1 is SGHTA and CDR2 is FQGNSA. The CDR3 runs to 14 residues. V was pared by 2 bases and J by 6 bases, with 14 bases between. The CDR3 sequence: CASSLSKKVGEQYF. Here the CDR3 DNA reads TGTGCCAGCAGCTTATCTAAGAAGGTCGGCGAGCAGTACTTC.

In its sample, this clonotype was seen a few times. The chain recombines TRBV12-3 or TRBV12-4 with TRBJ1-5; D not resolved. This CDR3 region has 14 residues. Trimming pared 7 bases from V and 5 bases from J, leaving 15 bases between. CDR3 bases: TGTGCCAGCATCGGCGTGAATTTAGATCAGCCCCAGCATTTT. As protein: CASIGVNLDQPQHF.